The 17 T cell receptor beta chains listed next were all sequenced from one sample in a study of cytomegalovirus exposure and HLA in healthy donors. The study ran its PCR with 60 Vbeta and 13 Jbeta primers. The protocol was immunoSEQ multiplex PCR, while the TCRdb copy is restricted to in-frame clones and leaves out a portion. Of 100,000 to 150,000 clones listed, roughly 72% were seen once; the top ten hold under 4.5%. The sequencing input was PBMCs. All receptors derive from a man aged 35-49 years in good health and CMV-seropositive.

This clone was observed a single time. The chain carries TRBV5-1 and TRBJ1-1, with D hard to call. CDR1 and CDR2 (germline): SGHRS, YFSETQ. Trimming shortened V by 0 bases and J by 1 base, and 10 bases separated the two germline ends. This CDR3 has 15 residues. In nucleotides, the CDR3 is TGCGCCAGCAGCTTGGCTGGCCGGGGGAACACTGAAGCTTTCTTT. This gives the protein CASSLAGRGNTEAFF.

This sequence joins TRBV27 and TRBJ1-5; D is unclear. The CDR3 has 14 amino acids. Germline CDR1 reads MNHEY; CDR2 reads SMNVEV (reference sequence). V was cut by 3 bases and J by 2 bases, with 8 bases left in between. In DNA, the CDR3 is TGTGCCAGCAGTTTTTTGGCTGGCAATCAGCCCCAGCATTTT. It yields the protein CASSFLAGNQPQHF.

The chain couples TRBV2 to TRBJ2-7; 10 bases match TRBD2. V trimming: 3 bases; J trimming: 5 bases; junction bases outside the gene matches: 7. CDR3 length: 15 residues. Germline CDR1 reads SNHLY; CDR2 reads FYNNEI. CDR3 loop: CASSEASGGVNEQYF. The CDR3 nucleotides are TGTGCCAGCAGTGAGGCTAGCGGGGGAGTCAACGAGCAGTACTTC.

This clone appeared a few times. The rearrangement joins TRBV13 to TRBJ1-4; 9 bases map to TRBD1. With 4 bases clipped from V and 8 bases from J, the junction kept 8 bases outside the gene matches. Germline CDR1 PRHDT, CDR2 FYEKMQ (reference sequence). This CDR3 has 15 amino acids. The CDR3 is CASSSVDRGGEKLFF. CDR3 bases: TGTGCCAGCAGCTCCGTGGACAGGGGCGGGGAAAAACTGTTTTTT.

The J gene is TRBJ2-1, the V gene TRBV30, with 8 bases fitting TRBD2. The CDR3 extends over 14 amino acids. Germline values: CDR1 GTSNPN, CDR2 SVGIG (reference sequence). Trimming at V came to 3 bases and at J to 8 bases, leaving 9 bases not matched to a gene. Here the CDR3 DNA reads TGTGCCTGGAGACCGGGACTAGTCACCCATGAGCAGTTCTTC. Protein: CAWRPGLVTHEQFF.

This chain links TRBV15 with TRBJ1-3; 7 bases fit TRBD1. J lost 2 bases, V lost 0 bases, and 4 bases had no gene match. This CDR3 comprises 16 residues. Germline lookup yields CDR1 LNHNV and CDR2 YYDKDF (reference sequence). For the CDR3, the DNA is TGTGCCACCAGCAGAGATCTAGGGGGCGCTGGAAACACCATATATTTT. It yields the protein CATSRDLGGAGNTIYF.

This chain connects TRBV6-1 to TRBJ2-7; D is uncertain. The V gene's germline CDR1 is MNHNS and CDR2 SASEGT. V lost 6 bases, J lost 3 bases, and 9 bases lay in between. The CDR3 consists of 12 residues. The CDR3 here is CASSSLNYEQYF. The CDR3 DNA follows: TGTGCCAGCAGCAGTCTCAACTACGAGCAGTACTTC.

The CDR3 region is CASSSRGRATASTDTQYF. The DNA for the CDR3 is TGCGCCAGCAGCTCCCGCGGGAGAGCCACCGCTAGCACAGATACGCAGTATTTT. This sequence joins TRBV5-1 and TRBJ2-3, with 7 bases lining up with TRBD2. Looked up from germline, CDR1 is SGHRS and CDR2 is YFSETQ. This CDR3 contains 18 residues. The V and J ends lost 3 bases and 0 bases, in that order; junction bases with no gene match: 13.

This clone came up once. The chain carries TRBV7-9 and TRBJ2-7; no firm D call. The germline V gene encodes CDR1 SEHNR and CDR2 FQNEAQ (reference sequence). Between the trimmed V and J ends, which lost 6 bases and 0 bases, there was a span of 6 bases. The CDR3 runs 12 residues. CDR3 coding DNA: TGTGCCAGCAGTAGAAGCTCCTACGAGCAGTACTTC. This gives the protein CASSRSSYEQYF. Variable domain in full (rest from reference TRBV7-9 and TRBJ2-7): DTGVSQNPRHKITKRGQNVTFRCDPISEHNRLYWYRQTLGQGPEFLTYFQNEAQLEKSRLLSDRFSAERPKGSFSTLEIQRTEQGDSAMYLCASSRSSYEQYFGPGTRLTVT.

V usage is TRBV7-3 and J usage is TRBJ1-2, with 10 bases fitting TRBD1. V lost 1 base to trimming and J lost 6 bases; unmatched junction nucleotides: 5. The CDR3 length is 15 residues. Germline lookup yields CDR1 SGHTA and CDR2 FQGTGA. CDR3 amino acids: CASSLKGTGVHGYTF. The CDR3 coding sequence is TGTGCCAGCAGCTTAAAGGGGACAGGGGTTCATGGCTACACCTTC.

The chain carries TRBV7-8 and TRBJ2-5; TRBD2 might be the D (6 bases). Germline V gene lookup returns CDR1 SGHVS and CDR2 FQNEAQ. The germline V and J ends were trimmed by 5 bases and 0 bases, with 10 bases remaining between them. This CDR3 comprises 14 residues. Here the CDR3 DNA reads TGTGCCAGCAGCCGAAGGACTAACCAAGAGACCCAGTACTTC. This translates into CASSRRTNQETQYF. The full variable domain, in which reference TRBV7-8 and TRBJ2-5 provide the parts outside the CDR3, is GAGVSQSPRYKVAKRGQDVALRCDPISGHVSLFWYQQALGQGPEFLTYFQNEAQLDKSGLPSDRFFAERPEGSVSTLKIQRTQQEDSAVYLCASSRRTNQETQYFGPGTRLLVL.

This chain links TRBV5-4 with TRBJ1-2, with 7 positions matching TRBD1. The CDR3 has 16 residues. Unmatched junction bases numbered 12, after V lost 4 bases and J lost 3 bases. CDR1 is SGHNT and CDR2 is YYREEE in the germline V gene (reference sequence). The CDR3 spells CASSQPKRQGDYGYTF. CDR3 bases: TGTGCCAGCAGCCAACCCAAAAGACAGGGTGACTATGGCTACACCTTC.

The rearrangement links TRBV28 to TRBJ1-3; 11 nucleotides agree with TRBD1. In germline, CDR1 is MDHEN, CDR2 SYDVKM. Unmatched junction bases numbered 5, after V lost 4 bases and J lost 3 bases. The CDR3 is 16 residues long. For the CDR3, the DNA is TGTGCCAGCAGTTCCCGGACAGGGGGCTTTGGAAACACCATATATTTT. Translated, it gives CASSSRTGGFGNTIYF.

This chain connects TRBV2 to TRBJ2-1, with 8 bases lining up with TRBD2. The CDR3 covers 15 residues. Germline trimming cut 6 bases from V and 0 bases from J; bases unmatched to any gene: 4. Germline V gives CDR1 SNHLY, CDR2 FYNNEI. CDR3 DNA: TGTGCCAGCAGGACGGGGGGGAGCTCCTACAATGAGCAGTTCTTC. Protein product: CASRTGGSSYNEQFF.

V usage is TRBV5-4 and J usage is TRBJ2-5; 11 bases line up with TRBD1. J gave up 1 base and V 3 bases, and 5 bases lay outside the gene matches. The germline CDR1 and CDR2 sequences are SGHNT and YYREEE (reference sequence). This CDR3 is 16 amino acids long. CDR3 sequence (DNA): TGTGCCAGCAGCTCAGGACAGGGGGCGCGCCAAGAGACCCAGTACTTC. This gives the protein CASSSGQGARQETQYF. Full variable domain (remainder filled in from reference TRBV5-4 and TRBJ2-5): ETGVTQSPTHLIKTRGQQVTLRCSSQSGHNTVSWYQQALGQGPQFIFQYYREEENGRGNFPPRFSGLQFPNYSSELNVNALELDDSALYLCASSSGQGARQETQYFGPGTRLLVL.

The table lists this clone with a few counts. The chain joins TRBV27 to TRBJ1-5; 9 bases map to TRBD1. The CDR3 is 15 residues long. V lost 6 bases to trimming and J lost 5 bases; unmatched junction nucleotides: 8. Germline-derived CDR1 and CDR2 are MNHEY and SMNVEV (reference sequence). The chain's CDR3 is CASRLGTGRDQPQHF. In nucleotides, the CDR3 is TGTGCCAGCAGGCTAGGGACAGGGAGGGATCAGCCCCAGCATTTT.

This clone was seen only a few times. Here the CDR3 DNA reads TGTGCCAGCAGTCATCTCCCGGGACAGCAAGAGACCCAGTACTTC. Protein product: CASSHLPGQQETQYF. The chain couples TRBV6-1 to TRBJ2-5; 7 bases agree with TRBD1. The CDR3 is 15 residues long. Germline CDR1 and CDR2: MNHNS and SASEGT. The V gene end was trimmed by 5 bases and the J gene end by 2 bases; junction bases not matched to a gene: 8.